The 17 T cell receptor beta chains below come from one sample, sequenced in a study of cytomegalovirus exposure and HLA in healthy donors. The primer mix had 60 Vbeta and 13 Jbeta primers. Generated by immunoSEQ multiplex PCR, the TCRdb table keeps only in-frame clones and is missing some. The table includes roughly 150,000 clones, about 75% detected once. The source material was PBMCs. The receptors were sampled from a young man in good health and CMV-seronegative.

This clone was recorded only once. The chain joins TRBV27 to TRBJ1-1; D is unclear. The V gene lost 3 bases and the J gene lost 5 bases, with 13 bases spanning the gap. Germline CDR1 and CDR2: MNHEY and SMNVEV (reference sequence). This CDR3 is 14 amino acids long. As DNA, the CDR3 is TGTGCCAGCAGTTTCACGGAGGTTGGGACTGAAGCTTTCTTT. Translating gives CASSFTEVGTEAFF.

CDR3 loop: CASSIGSASNEQFF. The CDR3 DNA reads as TGTGCCAGCAGCATCGGGAGTGCGAGCAATGAGCAGTTCTTC. This chain uses TRBV7-9 with TRBJ2-1; D possibly corresponds to TRBD2 (6 bases). The CDR3 runs to 14 residues. Deletions cut 5 bases from V and 6 bases from J, with 14 bases between. Germline lookup yields CDR1 SEHNR and CDR2 FQNEAQ (reference sequence).

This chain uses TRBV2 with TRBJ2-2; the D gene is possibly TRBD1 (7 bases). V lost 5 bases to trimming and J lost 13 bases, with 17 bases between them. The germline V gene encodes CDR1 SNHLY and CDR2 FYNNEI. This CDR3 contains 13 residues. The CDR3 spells CASSTTGQEGLFF. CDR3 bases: TGTGCCAGCAGTACTACCGGACAGGAGGGGCTGTTTTTT.

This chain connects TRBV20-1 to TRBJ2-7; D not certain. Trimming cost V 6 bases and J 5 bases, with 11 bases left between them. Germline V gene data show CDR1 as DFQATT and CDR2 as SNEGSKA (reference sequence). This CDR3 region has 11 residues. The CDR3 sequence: CSAPQVDEQYF. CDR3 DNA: TGCAGTGCCCCCCAGGTGGACGAGCAGTACTTC.

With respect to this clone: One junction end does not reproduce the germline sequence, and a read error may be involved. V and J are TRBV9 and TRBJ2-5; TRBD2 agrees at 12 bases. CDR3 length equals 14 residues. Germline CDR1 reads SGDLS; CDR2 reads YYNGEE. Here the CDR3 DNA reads TGTGCCGGCAGCCCCGAGACTAGCGGGAGACCCCAGTACTTC. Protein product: CAGSPETSGRPQYF.

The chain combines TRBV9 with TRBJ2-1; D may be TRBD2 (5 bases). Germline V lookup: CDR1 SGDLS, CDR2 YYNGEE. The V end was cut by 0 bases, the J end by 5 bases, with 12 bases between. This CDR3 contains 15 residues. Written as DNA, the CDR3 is TGTGCCAGCAGCGTAGATTTAGCGCCGAACAATGAGCAGTTCTTC. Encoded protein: CASSVDLAPNNEQFF.

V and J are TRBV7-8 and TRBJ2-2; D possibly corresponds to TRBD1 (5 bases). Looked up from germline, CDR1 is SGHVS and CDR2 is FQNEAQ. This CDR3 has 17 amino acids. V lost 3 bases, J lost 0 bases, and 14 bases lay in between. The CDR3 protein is CASSFDRGGSNTGELFF. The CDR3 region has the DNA TGTGCCAGCAGCTTCGATAGGGGCGGTTCGAACACCGGGGAGCTGTTTTTT.

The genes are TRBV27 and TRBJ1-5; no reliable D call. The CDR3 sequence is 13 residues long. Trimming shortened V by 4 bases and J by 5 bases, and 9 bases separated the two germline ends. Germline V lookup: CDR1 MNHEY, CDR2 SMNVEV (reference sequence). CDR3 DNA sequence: TGTGCCAGCAGTTATGGAGGCCATCAGCCCCAGCATTTT. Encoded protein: CASSYGGHQPQHF.

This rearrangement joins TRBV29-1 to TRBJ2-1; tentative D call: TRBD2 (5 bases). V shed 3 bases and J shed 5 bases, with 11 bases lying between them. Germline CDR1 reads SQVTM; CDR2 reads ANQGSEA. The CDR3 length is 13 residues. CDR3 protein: CSVDRLSDNEQFF. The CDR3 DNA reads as TGCAGCGTTGATAGACTTAGCGACAATGAGCAGTTCTTC.

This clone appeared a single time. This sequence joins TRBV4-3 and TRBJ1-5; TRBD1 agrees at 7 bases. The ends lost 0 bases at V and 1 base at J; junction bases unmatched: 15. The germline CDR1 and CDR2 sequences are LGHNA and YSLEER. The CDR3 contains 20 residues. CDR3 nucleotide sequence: TGCGCCAGCAGCCAAGATCTGAACAGGGGTCCTGAAGGGAGCAATCAGCCCCAGCATTTT. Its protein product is CASSQDLNRGPEGSNQPQHF.

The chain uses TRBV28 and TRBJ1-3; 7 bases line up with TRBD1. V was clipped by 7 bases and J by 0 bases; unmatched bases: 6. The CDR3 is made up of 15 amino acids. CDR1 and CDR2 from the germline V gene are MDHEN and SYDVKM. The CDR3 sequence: CASNRQGTSGNTIYF. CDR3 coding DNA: TGTGCCAGCAATAGACAGGGAACCTCTGGAAACACCATATATTTT.

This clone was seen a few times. Written as DNA, the CDR3 is TGTGCCATCAGTGATCGGGGAGGGAGCTCCTACGAGCAGTACTTC. Translation: CAISDRGGSSYEQYF. The gene calls are TRBV10-3 and TRBJ2-7, with 7 bases lining up with TRBD2. Trimming at V came to 3 bases and at J to 0 bases, leaving 5 bases not matched to a gene. Germline CDR1 ENHRY, CDR2 SYGVKD. CDR3 size: 15 residues.

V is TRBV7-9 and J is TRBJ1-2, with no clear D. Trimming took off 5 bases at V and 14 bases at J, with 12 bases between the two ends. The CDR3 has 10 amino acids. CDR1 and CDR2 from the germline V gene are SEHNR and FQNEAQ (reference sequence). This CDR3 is CASSTTTWTF. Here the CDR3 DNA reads TGTGCCAGCAGCACGACTACCTGGACCTTC. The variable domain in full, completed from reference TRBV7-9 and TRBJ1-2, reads DTGVSQNPRHKITKRGQNVTFRCDPISEHNRLYWYRQTLGQGPEFLTYFQNEAQLEKSRLLSDRFSAERPKGSFSTLEIQRTEQGDSAMYLCASSTTTWTFGSGTRLTVV.

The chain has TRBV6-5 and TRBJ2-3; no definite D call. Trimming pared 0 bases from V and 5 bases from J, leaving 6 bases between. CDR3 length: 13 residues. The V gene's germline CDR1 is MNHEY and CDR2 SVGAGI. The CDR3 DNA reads TGTGCCAGCAGTTACTCGGGCATAGATACGCAGTATTTT. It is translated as CASSYSGIDTQYF.

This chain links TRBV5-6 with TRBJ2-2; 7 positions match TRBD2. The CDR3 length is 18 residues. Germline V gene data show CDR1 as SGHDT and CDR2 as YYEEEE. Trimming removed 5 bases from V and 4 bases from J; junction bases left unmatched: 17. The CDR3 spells CASSFPIIPSGGTGELFF. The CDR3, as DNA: TGTGCCAGCAGTTTTCCAATTATACCTAGCGGCGGCACCGGGGAGCTGTTTTTT.

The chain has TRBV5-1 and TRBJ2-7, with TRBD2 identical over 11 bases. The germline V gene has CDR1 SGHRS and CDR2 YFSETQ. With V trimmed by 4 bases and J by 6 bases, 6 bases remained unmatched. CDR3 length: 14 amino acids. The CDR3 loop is CASSPILAGGEQYF. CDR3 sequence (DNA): TGCGCCAGCAGCCCTATCCTAGCGGGAGGCGAGCAGTACTTC.

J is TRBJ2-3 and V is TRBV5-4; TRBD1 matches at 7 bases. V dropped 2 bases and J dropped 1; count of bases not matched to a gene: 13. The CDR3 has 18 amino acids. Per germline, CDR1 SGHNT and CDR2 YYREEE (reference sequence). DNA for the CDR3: TGTGCCAGCAGCTTAGGGGGCGGACTCCGAGGGGGCACAGATACGCAGTATTTT. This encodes CASSLGGGLRGGTDTQYF.